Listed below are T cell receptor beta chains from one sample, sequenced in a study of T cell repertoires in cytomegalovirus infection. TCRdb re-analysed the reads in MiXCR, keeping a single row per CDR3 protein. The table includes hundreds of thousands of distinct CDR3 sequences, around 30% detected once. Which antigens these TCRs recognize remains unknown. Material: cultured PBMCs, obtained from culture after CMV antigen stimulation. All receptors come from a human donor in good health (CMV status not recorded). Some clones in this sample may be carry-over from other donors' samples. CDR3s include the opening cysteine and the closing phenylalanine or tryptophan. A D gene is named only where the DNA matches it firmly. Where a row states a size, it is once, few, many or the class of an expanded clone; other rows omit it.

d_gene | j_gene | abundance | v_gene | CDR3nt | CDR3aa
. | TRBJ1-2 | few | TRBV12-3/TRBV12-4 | TGTGCCAGCAGTTTATGGCACAGGGTTAACTATGGCTACACCTTC | CASSLWHRVNYGYTF
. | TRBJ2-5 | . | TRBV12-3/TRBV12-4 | TGTGCCAGCAGTTTGGGCGGGCATGAGACCCAGTACTTC | CASSLGGHETQYF
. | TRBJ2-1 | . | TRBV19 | TGTGCCAGTAGTCTCCGGGACCCCCTCGGGCCGGAGCAGTTCTTC | CASSLRDPLGPEQFF
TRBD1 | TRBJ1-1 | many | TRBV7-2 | TGTGCCAGCAGCTTTACTCCGGGACAGGGTTTACCTTTCTTT | CASSFTPGQGLPFF
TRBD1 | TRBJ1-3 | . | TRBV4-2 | TGTGCCAGCAGCCAAGAGGGGGACAGATACTCTGGAAACACCATATATTTT | CASSQEGDRYSGNTIYF
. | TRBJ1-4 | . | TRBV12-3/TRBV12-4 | TGTGCCAGCAGTTTGGGGGTCAATGAAAAACTGTTTTTT | CASSLGVNEKLFF
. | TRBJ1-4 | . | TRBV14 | TGTGCCAGCAGCCAAGAAGTATGGACGGGACCCAATGAAAAACTGTTTTTT | CASSQEVWTGPNEKLFF
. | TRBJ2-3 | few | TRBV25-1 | TGTGCCAGCGTCACACCCGGAGCCGATACGCAGTATTTT | CASVTPGADTQYF
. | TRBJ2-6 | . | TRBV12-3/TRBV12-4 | TGTGCCAGCAGTTTTGTACCTTTTCTTGGGGCCAACGTCCTGACTTTC | CASSFVPFLGANVLTF
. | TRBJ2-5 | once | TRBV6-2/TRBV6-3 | TGTGCCAGCAGTCACAGTCGGGGCGGACTGGAAGAGACCCAGTACTTC | CASSHSRGGLEETQYF
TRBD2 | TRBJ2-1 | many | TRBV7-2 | TGTGCCAGCAGCTTGAGCGGGAGTTACAATGAGCAGTTCTTC | CASSLSGSYNEQFF
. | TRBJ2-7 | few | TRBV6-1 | TGTGCCAGCATGCAGGGCGGCGGGGACCACGAGCAGTACTTC | CASMQGGGDHEQYF
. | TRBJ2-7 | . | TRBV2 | TGTGCCAGCAGTGTCAAAGCCCGGTACGAGCAGTACTTC | CASSVKARYEQYF
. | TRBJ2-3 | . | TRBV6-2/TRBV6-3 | TGTGCCAGCAGTTACCACGCGGATACAACAGATACGCAGTATTTT | CASSYHADTTDTQYF
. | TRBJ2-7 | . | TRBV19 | TGTGCCAGTAGTATCGCCGCGTCAGGCGAGCAGTACTTC | CASSIAASGEQYF
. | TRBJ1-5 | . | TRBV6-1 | TGTGCCAGCAGTGCAAAGGGAACCCGAACGGTGAATCAGCCCCAGCATTTT | CASSAKGTRTVNQPQHF
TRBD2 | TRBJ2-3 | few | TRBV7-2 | TGTGCCAGCAGCTTATTCCTGAGCGGGGGTGGGCATTTT | CASSLFLSGGGHF
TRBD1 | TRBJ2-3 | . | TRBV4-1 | TGCGCCAGCAGCCGAGGACAGGGGATCACAGATACGCAGTATTTT | CASSRGQGITDTQYF
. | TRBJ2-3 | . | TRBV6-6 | TGTGCCAGCAGTTACTCGACTTACCGTGGGGATACGCAGTATTTT | CASSYSTYRGDTQYF
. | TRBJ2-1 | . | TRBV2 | TGTGCCAGCAGTGACAGGGGGATCGGGAGTGAGCAGTTCTTC | CASSDRGIGSEQFF